The 10 T cell receptor beta chains below come from one sample, sequenced in a study of blood T cell repertoires in COVID-19 (TCRdb year 2020). Libraries were built with the immunoSEQ multiplex PCR assay. The clones in this table, taken by TCRdb from immuneACCESS, are in-frame only. Not every clone is retained; where verified, under half of the shortfall comes from an unresolved V gene, and the cause of the rest is unknown. The sample records just over 650,000 clones, around 89% of which are singletons. Of the sample, more than 0.25% falls within the top ten clones. Sequenced: peripheral blood. These receptors were obtained from a woman aged 18-29 years with acute or convalescent COVID-19.

CDR3 protein: CASSGNRVGDYGYTF. The CDR3 bases are TGTGCCAGCAGCGGAAACAGGGTTGGTGACTATGGCTACACCTTC. The chain employs TRBV5-5 and TRBJ1-2, with D maybe TRBD1 (6 bases). V was pared by 4 bases and J by 3 bases, with 16 bases between. The germline V gene encodes CDR1 SGHKS and CDR2 YYEKEE (reference sequence). This CDR3 contains 15 residues. The entire variable domain, with the rest obtained from reference TRBV5-5 and TRBJ1-2, is as follows: DAGVTQSPTHLIKTRGQQVTLRCSPISGHKSVSWYQQVLGQGPQFIFQYYEKEERGRGNFPDRFSARQFPNYSSELNVNALLLGDSALYLCASSGNRVGDYGYTFGSGTRLTVV.

CDR3 nucleotide sequence: TGCGCCAGCAGTGAGTTGCGGAGGACCCCCCTTTATGGCTACACCTTC. Amino acids: CASSELRRTPLYGYTF. The rearrangement joins TRBV10-1 to TRBJ1-2; D not certain. Germline assignment: CDR1 WNHNN and CDR2 SYGVQD (reference sequence). V was trimmed by 1 base and J by 5 bases, leaving 17 bases between them. The CDR3 sequence is 16 residues long.

V and J are TRBV27 and TRBJ1-1; 7 bases agree with TRBD1. Germline V gives CDR1 MNHEY, CDR2 SMNVEV (reference sequence). V lost 4 bases to trimming and J lost 7 bases; unmatched junction nucleotides: 18. The CDR3 length is 17 residues. The DNA of the CDR3 is TGTGCCAGCAGTTCTATCACGACAGGGCGGTTGAGGCATGAAGCTTTCTTT. It codes for CASSSITTGRLRHEAFF.

This chain joins TRBV5-1 and TRBJ1-1; D possibly corresponds to TRBD1 (6 bases). The CDR3 consists of 15 residues. The V gene's germline CDR1 is SGHRS and CDR2 YFSETQ. V was cut by 3 bases and J by 3 bases, with 15 bases left in between. The CDR3 here is CASSSDSNGDTEAFF. In DNA form, the CDR3 reads TGCGCCAGCAGCTCGGACAGTAACGGGGACACTGAAGCTTTCTTT.

The chain couples TRBV6-5 to TRBJ2-2, with D possibly TRBD1 on 6 matching bases. The V gene's germline CDR1 is MNHEY and CDR2 SVGAGI. The V end was cut by 4 bases, the J end by 6 bases, with 12 bases between. The CDR3 sequence is 14 residues long. CDR3 DNA sequence: TGTGCCAGCAGTTCCCGACAGGCTCCCGGGGAGCTGTTTTTT. Translated: CASSSRQAPGELFF.

CDR3: CASSLWDRVTF. In nucleotides, the CDR3 is TGTGCCAGCAGCTTATGGGACAGGGTAACCTTC. V is TRBV11-2 and J is TRBJ1-2, with 9 bases identical to TRBD1. This CDR3 contains 11 residues. Germline trimming cut 2 bases from V and 14 bases from J; bases unmatched to any gene: 3. Germline-derived CDR1 and CDR2 are SGHAT and FQNNGV.

This rearrangement joins TRBV11-2 to TRBJ2-3; TRBD2 matches at 10 bases. This CDR3 is built from 15 residues. The germline V gene has CDR1 SGHAT and CDR2 FQNNGV. The junction had 7 bases not matched to a gene; V was cut back by 6 bases and J by 4 bases. CDR3: CASRPFSGGSDTQYF. The CDR3 DNA reads as TGTGCCAGCAGACCCTTTAGCGGGGGGTCAGATACGCAGTATTTT.

This rearrangement joins TRBV11-2 to TRBJ1-1, with D maybe TRBD1 (5 bases). The CDR3 has 12 residues. Germline CDR1 is SGHAT and CDR2 is FQNNGV. The V and J ends lost 3 bases and 8 bases respectively, with 10 bases between them. The CDR3 sequence: CASSLEGREAFF. CDR3 nucleotides: TGTGCCAGCAGCTTGGAGGGACGCGAAGCTTTCTTT.

This CDR3 is CASSRASTSGYGYTF. The CDR3 DNA follows: TGTGCCAGCAGCCGGGCCTCCACGTCTGGCTATGGCTACACCTTC. The chain has TRBV3-1 (or the pseudogene TRBV3-2) and TRBJ1-2; D ambiguous. Germline CDR1 is LGHDT and CDR2 is YNNKEL (reference sequence). Deletions cut 4 bases from V and 4 bases from J, with 16 bases between. The CDR3 loop spans 15 amino acids.

The chain joins TRBV9 to TRBJ1-2, with D perhaps matching TRBD1 (5 bases). Trimming pared 4 bases from V and 4 bases from J, leaving 23 bases between. The CDR3 extends over 17 amino acids. Germline V gene data show CDR1 as SGDLS and CDR2 as YYNGEE. CDR3 residues: CASSPLSGGGSAYGYTF. CDR3 DNA sequence: TGTGCCAGCAGCCCCCTGTCGGGGGGAGGGAGTGCCTATGGCTACACCTTC.